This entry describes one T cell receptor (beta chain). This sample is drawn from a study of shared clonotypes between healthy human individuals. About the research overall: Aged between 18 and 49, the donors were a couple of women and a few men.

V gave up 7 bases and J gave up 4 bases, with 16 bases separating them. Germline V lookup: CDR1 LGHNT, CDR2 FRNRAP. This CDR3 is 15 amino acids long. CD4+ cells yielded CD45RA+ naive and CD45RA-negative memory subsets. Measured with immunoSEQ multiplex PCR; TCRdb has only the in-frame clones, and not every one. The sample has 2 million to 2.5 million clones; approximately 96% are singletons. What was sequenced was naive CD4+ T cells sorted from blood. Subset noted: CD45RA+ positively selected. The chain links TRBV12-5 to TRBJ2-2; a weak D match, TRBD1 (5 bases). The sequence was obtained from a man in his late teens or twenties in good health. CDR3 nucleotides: TGTGCTAGTGCCCTGCAGGGTACGGGCACCGGGGAGCTGTTTTTT. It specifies CASALQGTGTGELFF.